These 17 T cell receptor beta chains came from one sample sequenced in a study of cytomegalovirus exposure and HLA in healthy donors (dated by TCRdb to the late 2010s). The library came from the immunoSEQ multiplex PCR assay. For the multiplex PCR, a mixture combining 60 forward primers for TCR Vbeta segments and 13 reverse primers for TCR Jbeta segments was used. In TCRdb, the immuneACCESS table is reduced to in-frame sequences with V and J assigned. These tables do not hold every clone; where another copy was compared, an unresolved V gene accounts for under half, and the others remain unexplained. The sample table lists about 89,000 clones, about 85% of them with a count of one. Around 3.6% of the sample belongs to the ten largest clones. Sequencing used PBMCs. Receptor source: a female donor in good health and CMV-seropositive.

The chain combines TRBV7-9 with TRBJ2-3, with a weak D call TRBD1 (5 bases). CDR3 length: 15 residues. Between the trimmed V and J ends, which lost 5 bases and 0 bases, there was a span of 12 bases. Germline V CDR1 and CDR2: SEHNR, FQNEAQ (reference sequence). This chain's CDR3 is CASSRRQSSTDTQYF. The CDR3 region has the DNA TGTGCCAGCAGCCGGCGACAGTCTAGCACAGATACGCAGTATTTT.

The CDR3 protein is CASSFTPGTDNQPQHF. CDR3 DNA sequence: TGTGCCAGTAGTTTTACCCCCGGGACAGACAATCAGCCCCAGCATTTT. The J gene is TRBJ1-5, the V gene TRBV19, with TRBD1 matching 7 bases. CDR3 length: 16 residues. V was clipped by 5 bases and J by 3 bases; unmatched bases: 10. Germline V gene lookup returns CDR1 LNHDA and CDR2 SQIVND (reference sequence).

The V gene is TRBV7-3, the J gene TRBJ1-1; the D is unclear. The CDR3 is made up of 13 amino acids. Germline V gene sequence: CDR1 SGHTA, CDR2 FQGTGA. The V end lost 5 bases, the J end lost 0 bases, and 7 bases lay between the germline ends. This CDR3 is CASSLIMNTEAFF. CDR3 nucleotides: TGTGCCAGCAGCCTAATAATGAACACTGAAGCTTTCTTT.

V and J are TRBV5-1 and TRBJ2-1, with D maybe TRBD2 (6 bases). Trimming removed 4 bases at V and 2 bases at J, with 19 bases between. The CDR3 is 17 amino acids. The germline CDR1 and CDR2 sequences are SGHRS and YFSETQ. CDR3 DNA sequence: TGCGCCAGCAGCATACTTCCCCCGGGGGACGCCTACAATGAGCAGTTCTTC. The encoded protein is CASSILPPGDAYNEQFF. The full variable domain, in which reference TRBV5-1 and TRBJ2-1 provide the parts outside the CDR3, is KAGVTQTPRYLIKTRGQQVTLSCSPISGHRSVSWYQQTPGQGLQFLFEYFSETQRNKGNFPGRFSGRQFSNSRSEMNVSTLELGDSALYLCASSILPPGDAYNEQFFGPGTRLTVL.

This chain's CDR3 is CASRPLFDRQGEGDTQYF. CDR3 nucleotides: TGTGCCAGTAGGCCCCTATTTGACAGACAGGGGGAAGGAGATACGCAGTATTTT. The chain is built from TRBV19 and TRBJ2-3, with 9 bases fitting TRBD1. Losses at the gene ends were 6 bases for V and 5 bases for J; bases not matched to a gene: 18. Germline values: CDR1 LNHDA, CDR2 SQIVND (reference sequence). The CDR3 has 18 residues.

The rearrangement joins TRBV7-9 to TRBJ2-5, with TRBD1 as a possible D gene (6 bases). The CDR3 loop spans 14 amino acids. Trimming pared 5 bases from V and 2 bases from J, leaving 12 bases between. Germline V gene lookup returns CDR1 SEHNR and CDR2 FQNEAQ (reference sequence). The CDR3 region has the DNA TGTGCCAGCAGCCCAGTTGGACAGCAAGAGACCCAGTACTTC. Encoded protein: CASSPVGQQETQYF.

The chain has TRBV19 and TRBJ2-3, with 9 bases aligning to TRBD2. Germline loops: CDR1 LNHDA, CDR2 SQIVND (reference sequence). The trim removed 5 bases at V and 5 bases at J, leaving 8 bases unmatched. The CDR3 spans 15 residues. CDR3 in amino acids: CASSLLAGAIDTQYF. CDR3 nucleotide sequence: TGTGCCAGTAGTCTGTTAGCGGGAGCAATAGATACGCAGTATTTT.

The chain combines TRBV6-1 with TRBJ1-1; a possible D gene is TRBD1 (6 bases). CDR1 and CDR2 from the germline V gene are MNHNS and SASEGT. Trimming stripped 7 bases from V and 8 bases from J, with 23 bases between. The CDR3 spans 15 residues. DNA of the CDR3: TGTGCCAGCACCAAAAGCAGGGGCTTGGTAGTAGAAGCTTTCTTT. The encoded protein is CASTKSRGLVVEAFF.

This clone was seen a handful of times. This chain uses TRBV6-1 with TRBJ2-7; no clear D gene. Germline CDR1 is MNHNS and CDR2 is SASEGT. The CDR3 runs to 14 residues. V lost 0 bases, J lost 0 bases, and 6 bases lay in between. CDR3 sequence: CASSEAGSSYEQYF. The DNA for the CDR3 is TGTGCCAGCAGTGAAGCTGGCAGCTCCTACGAGCAGTACTTC.

This clone was picked up one time. This chain links TRBV7-3 with TRBJ2-1; 10 bases match TRBD2. CDR1 and CDR2 from the germline V gene are SGHTA and FQGTGA. The CDR3 runs to 16 residues. With V trimmed by 5 bases and J by 2 bases, 6 bases remained unmatched. The CDR3 coding sequence is TGTGCCAGCAGCACACATAGCGGGAGGCCCTACAATGAGCAGTTCTTC. It translates to CASSTHSGRPYNEQFF.

The J gene is TRBJ2-7, the V gene TRBV11-2; D may be TRBD2 (8 bases). The V end lost 5 bases, the J end lost 7 bases, and 21 bases lay between the germline ends. The CDR3 covers 15 residues. CDR1 and CDR2 from the germline V gene are SGHAT and FQNNGV. The CDR3 DNA sequence: TGTGCCAGCAGCCAGGCGGGAGGCAGGGGGAGAGAGCAGTACTTC. Protein sequence: CASSQAGGRGREQYF. The full variable domain, rest sourced from reference TRBV11-2 and TRBJ2-7, is EAGVAQSPRYKIIEKRQSVAFWCNPISGHATLYWYQQILGQGPKLLIQFQNNGVVDDSQLPKDRFSAERLKGVDSTLKIQPAKLEDSAVYLCASSQAGGRGREQYFGPGTRLTVT.

This chain uses TRBV11-2 with TRBJ2-5; tentative D call: TRBD1 (6 bases). This CDR3 comprises 17 residues. Germline CDR1 reads SGHAT; CDR2 reads FQNNGV. V was shortened by 5 bases and J by 5 bases, with 24 bases between the two germline ends. The CDR3, as DNA: TGTGCCAGCAGCCAAATCTTGGGGGCGGGCCGAGGGGAGACCCAGTACTTC. Translation gives CASSQILGAGRGETQYF.

This rearrangement joins TRBV5-1 to TRBJ1-1; maybe TRBD1 (6 bases). Trimming took 3 bases from V and 0 from J, leaving 9 bases between them. Germline V gene sequence: CDR1 SGHRS, CDR2 YFSETQ. The CDR3 covers 14 residues. The CDR3 loop is CASSSDRMNTEAFF. CDR3 DNA sequence: TGCGCCAGCAGCTCGGACAGAATGAACACTGAAGCTTTCTTT.

The chain employs TRBV5-1 and TRBJ2-7, with D unclear. Germline V gives CDR1 SGHRS, CDR2 YFSETQ. Deletions cut 0 bases from V and 0 bases from J, with 10 bases between. The CDR3 loop spans 15 amino acids. This CDR3 is CASSLGPASSYEQYF. The DNA of the CDR3 is TGCGCCAGCAGCTTGGGGCCAGCGAGCTCCTACGAGCAGTACTTC.

The chain joins TRBV11-3 to TRBJ2-2, with D possibly TRBD1 on 5 matching bases. This CDR3 has 16 amino acids. Germline CDR1 and CDR2: SGHNT and YENEEA. The V and J ends lost 5 bases and 6 bases respectively, with 19 bases between them. The CDR3 sequence: CASSLTPAGMSGELFF. CDR3 DNA: TGTGCCAGCAGCCTCACTCCGGCAGGGATGTCCGGGGAGCTGTTTTTT.

This chain connects TRBV7-9 to TRBJ1-2, with a weak D call TRBD1 (6 bases). The germline V and J ends were trimmed by 0 bases and 10 bases, with 15 bases remaining between them. Germline V gene lookup returns CDR1 SEHNR and CDR2 FQNEAQ (reference sequence). The CDR3 has 14 residues. DNA for the CDR3: TGTGCCAGCAGCTTAGCGTGGGAGGGGGGTGACTACACCTTC. Protein: CASSLAWEGGDYTF.

The chain employs TRBV5-1 and TRBJ2-7; the D gene is possibly TRBD1 (6 bases). In germline, CDR1 is SGHRS, CDR2 YFSETQ. V lost 3 bases to trimming and J lost 0 bases, with 16 bases between them. The CDR3 has 16 amino acids. The CDR3 region has the DNA TGCGCCAGCAGCTCGACCGGGACATCCTTCTCCTACGAGCAGTACTTC. It translates to CASSSTGTSFSYEQYF.